This T cell receptor (beta chain) is drawn from a study of chemoradiotherapy in HPV16-positive cancers. Whole-study results and caveats: Functional assays defining HPV-specific T cells used only a couple of HPV16-positive patients.

The V gene's germline CDR1 is MDHEN and CDR2 SYDVKM. V was trimmed by 11 bases and J by 4 bases, leaving 11 bases between them. The CDR3 sequence is 11 residues long. The protocol was immunoSEQ multiplex PCR, while the TCRdb copy is restricted to in-frame clones and leaves out a portion. The sample lists around 5,800 clones, around 86% occurring once. Repertoires were sampled repeatedly during chemoradiotherapy. As to this clone: Antigen unknown.

Sequencing was performed on tumor tissue, taken from a patient who underwent chemoradiotherapy. The receptor was derived from a human donor with HPV-associated anogenital cancer. The chain is built from TRBV28 and TRBJ1-2; no definite D call. The CDR3 nucleotides are TGTGCCGCAACTTACCGCTATGGCTACACCTTC. Its protein product is CAATYRYGYTF.